A selection of T cell receptor beta chains follows, all from one sample in a study of molecular identifiers for immune sequencing clone quantification. TCRdb re-derived calls from the PCR reads in MiXCR, one entry per CDR3 protein. The repertoire has approximately 320,000 distinct CDR3 sequences, about 22% of them found once; the top ten carry 0.65% to 0.95%. Sequencing input: naive CD8+ T cells from blood, with Jurkat cell RNA spiked in. The receptors stem from a human donor in good health. Some libraries in this study had Jurkat cell RNA spiked in. The CDR3 runs from the conserved cysteine through the conserved F or W. A D gene is named only where the DNA matches it firmly. Not every row has a clone size; where given, it reads once, few, many or a size class.

D gene	V gene	clone size	CDR3 length	J gene	CDR3 DNA	CDR3 protein
-	TRBV9	-	14	TRBJ1-4	TGTGCCAGCAGCGCGACAGGTAACGATGAAAAACTGTTTTTT	CASSATGNDEKLFF
-	TRBV19	once	14	TRBJ1-5	TGTGCCAGTAGTATGGATATATCAAATCAGCCCCAGCATTTT	CASSMDISNQPQHF
-	TRBV28	many	13	TRBJ2-3	TGTGCCAGCAGTTTTCGGCCAACAGATACGCAGTATTTT	CASSFRPTDTQYF
-	TRBV28	-	13	TRBJ2-5	TGTGCCAGCAGTGGTACCCTCCAAGAGGCCCAGTACTTC	CASSGTLQEAQYF
TRBD1	TRBV7-8	-	16	TRBJ2-7	TGTGCCAGCAGCTTAGGGTCGGGACAGGGGTTCTACGAGCAGTACTTC	CASSLGSGQGFYEQYF
TRBD2	TRBV7-9	-	21	TRBJ2-3	TGTGCCACGCCTCTAAACCTCAGGACTAGCGGGGGGCCGGCTAGCACAGATACGCAGTATTTT	CATPLNLRTSGGPASTDTQYF
-	TRBV6-9	-	15	TRBJ2-5	TGTGCCAGCAGTCCCGCCAGGGGTAATAAAGAGACCCAGTACTTC	CASSPARGNKETQYF
TRBD2	TRBV5-4	many	17	TRBJ2-5	TGTGCCAGCAGCCCTAGCGGGAGCTTCGGTAACCAAGAGACCCAGTACTTC	CASSPSGSFGNQETQYF
-	TRBV5-8	many	15	TRBJ1-1	TGTGCCAGCAGCTTGCTTCCGACAACGAACACTGAAGCTTTCTTT	CASSLLPTTNTEAFF
TRBD2	TRBV7-2	-	18	TRBJ2-7	TGTGCCAGCAGCTTAGTCGGGCTAGCGGGAGGAATCTCCTACGAGCAGTACTTC	CASSLVGLAGGISYEQYF